This T cell receptor (beta chain) was sequenced for a study of cytomegalovirus exposure and HLA in healthy donors. Notes on this clone: Its cognate antigen is unknown.

Broader study findings: A reported reduction in N-insertions relative to the roughly 710-donor mean was seen in an Asian-associated ancestry cluster in a later analysis.

Trimming pared 6 bases from V and 1 base from J, leaving 17 bases between. The CDR3 covers 16 residues. In germline, CDR1 is SGDLS, CDR2 YYNGEE. The PCR made use of 60 Vbeta and 13 Jbeta primers. The repertoire was sequenced with immunoSEQ multiplex PCR; TCRdb's copy has only in-frame clones and lacks some. This sample has about 50,000 clones, with roughly 72% found just once. The receptor was isolated from a woman aged 45 to 65 in good health and CMV-seronegative. Sequencing was performed on PBMCs. V usage is TRBV9 and J usage is TRBJ2-1, with D tentatively TRBD2 (7 bases). The chain's CDR3 is CASTREGGLSYNEQFF. CDR3 coding DNA: TGTGCCAGCACCAGGGAGGGGGGCCTTTCCTACAATGAGCAGTTCTTC. Supplemented by reference TRBV9 and TRBJ2-1, the full variable domain reads DSGVTQTPKHLITATGQRVTLRCSPRSGDLSVYWYQQSLDQGLQFLIQYYNGEERAKGNILERFSAQQFPDLHSELNLSSLELGDSALYFCASTREGGLSYNEQFFGPGTRLTVL.